A single sample is the source of the 30 T cell receptor beta chains below, sequenced in a study of T-cell reconstitution after alpha-beta-depleted transplantation in children. Unique molecular identifiers were used in preparing the TCRbeta library. Using its own MiXCR run on the PCR reads, TCRdb lists one record per CDR3 protein. The data hold fewer than 550,000 distinct CDR3 sequences, with 10% to 12% observed a single time. Sequences were derived from PBMCs, mostly from graft donor cells, sampled 180 days after TCRalphabeta/CD19-depleted stem cell transplant. These TCRs come from a female patient under 10 years old who had a stem cell transplant for aplastic anemia, so the T cells may come from the graft donor.

There are a few counts of this clonotype. The rearrangement joins TRBV7-2 to TRBJ1-5; D perhaps matches TRBD1 (5 bases). CDR1 SGHTA and CDR2 FQGNSA come from the germline V gene. The CDR3 spans 16 residues. V was cut by 5 bases and J by 1 base, with 15 bases left in between. The CDR3 here is CASSPRGLGSNQPQHF. In DNA form, the CDR3 reads TGTGCCAGCAGCCCCCGGGGACTGGGAAGCAATCAGCCCCAGCATTTT. Supplemented by reference TRBV7-2 and TRBJ1-5, the full variable domain reads GAGVSQSPSNKVTEKGKDVELRCDPISGHTALYWYRQSLGQGLEFLIYFQGNSAPDKSGLPSDRFSAERTGGSVSTLTIQRTQQEDSAVYLCASSPRGLGSNQPQHFGDGTRLSIL.

This clonotype was counted a few times. The gene calls are TRBV5-1 and TRBJ1-6; weak D call: TRBD1 (6 bases). CDR1 is SGHRS and CDR2 is YFSETQ in the germline V gene. V was clipped by 1 base and J by 8 bases, with 10 bases between them. This CDR3 is 14 amino acids long. As DNA, the CDR3 is TGCGCCAGCAGCTTGAAACAGGGAGATTCACCCCTCCACTTT. Amino acids: CASSLKQGDSPLHF.

The chain combines TRBV7-6 with TRBJ2-1; 13 bases fit TRBD2. Looked up from germline, CDR1 is SGHVS and CDR2 is FNYEAQ. This CDR3 has 19 amino acids. With V trimmed by 5 bases and J by 0 bases, 10 bases remained unmatched. This CDR3 is CASSDPGLAGTSSYNEQFF. CDR3 coding DNA: TGTGCCAGCAGCGACCCGGGACTAGCGGGAACAAGCTCCTACAATGAGCAGTTCTTC.

CDR3 nucleotides: TGCAGTGCTAGGGGCCGGGGGCGTACTGGCTACACCTTC. Protein: CSARGRGRTGYTF. This chain connects TRBV20-1 to TRBJ1-2; TRBD1 might be the D (6 bases). There are 13 residues in the CDR3. The germline gives CDR1 DFQATT, CDR2 SNEGSKA (reference sequence). V was trimmed by 3 bases and J by 7 bases, leaving 15 bases between them.

The rearrangement links TRBV11-2 to TRBJ2-7, with D perhaps TRBD2 (5 bases). V was trimmed by 5 bases and J by 0 bases, leaving 11 bases between them. This CDR3 is built from 14 residues. The germline V gene encodes CDR1 SGHAT and CDR2 FQNNGV. For the CDR3, the DNA is TGTGCCAGCAGCCCGGAGGCACCCTCCTACGAGCAGTACTTC. Protein product: CASSPEAPSYEQYF.

V is TRBV20-1 and J is TRBJ1-4; TRBD1 is a possible D gene (6 bases). With 3 bases removed from V and 8 bases from J, the gap between germline ends came to 16 bases. The germline V gene encodes CDR1 DFQATT and CDR2 SNEGSKA (reference sequence). CDR3 length: 14 amino acids. CDR3 DNA: TGCAGTGCTAGGGGGTACCCTCAGGGGGAAAAACTGTTTTTT. Amino acid sequence: CSARGYPQGEKLFF.

This clonotype has only a few counts. V and J are TRBV7-9 and TRBJ1-1; TRBD1 agrees at 12 bases. After removal of 3 bases from V and 7 bases from J, the junction contained 3 bases not matched to a gene. CDR1 is SEHNR, CDR2 FQNEAQ, per germline (reference sequence). The CDR3 length is 14 residues. The CDR3: CASSLGQGAGEAFF. The CDR3 DNA reads TGTGCCAGCAGCTTGGGACAGGGGGCAGGTGAAGCTTTCTTT.

The chain has TRBV4-3 and TRBJ2-1; tentative D call: TRBD1 (6 bases). The CDR3 covers 16 residues. The V end was cut by 0 bases, the J end by 5 bases, with 14 bases between. From germline, CDR1 is LGHNA and CDR2 YSLEER. This chain's CDR3 is CASSQDDWGRDNEQFF. CDR3 in DNA: TGCGCCAGCAGCCAAGATGATTGGGGGCGAGACAATGAGCAGTTCTTC.

In its sample, this clonotype was seen many times. The chain links TRBV5-1 to TRBJ2-4; D may be TRBD1 (5 bases). Germline values: CDR1 SGHRS, CDR2 YFSETQ. V was trimmed by 0 bases and J by 10 bases, leaving 20 bases between them. The CDR3 contains 16 residues. CDR3 nucleotide sequence: TGCGCCAGCAGCTTGGGGTGGGGCAGACAAGAGGATATTCAGTACTTC. Its translation is CASSLGWGRQEDIQYF. The full variable domain, in which reference TRBV5-1 and TRBJ2-4 provide the parts outside the CDR3, is KAGVTQTPRYLIKTRGQQVTLSCSPISGHRSVSWYQQTPGQGLQFLFEYFSETQRNKGNFPGRFSGRQFSNSRSEMNVSTLELGDSALYLCASSLGWGRQEDIQYFGAGTRLSVL.

The V gene is TRBV29-1, the J gene TRBJ1-1, with D uncertain. CDR1 is SQVTM, CDR2 ANQGSEA, per germline. The CDR3 is 13 residues long. The germline V and J ends were trimmed by 3 bases and 1 base, with 9 bases remaining between them. Here the CDR3 reads CSVDGPPNTEAFF. CDR3 sequence (DNA): TGCAGCGTTGACGGCCCTCCGAACACTGAAGCTTTCTTT.

This clonotype showed up many times. The CDR3 nucleotides are TGTGCCAGCAGCCAAGATCGCGGACTAGCGGGGTTCCAAGAGACCCAGTACTTC. Encoded protein: CASSQDRGLAGFQETQYF. The V gene is TRBV14, the J gene TRBJ2-5; TRBD2 agrees at 12 bases. Germline V gene data show CDR1 as SGHDN and CDR2 as FVKESK. The ends lost 0 bases at V and 1 base at J; junction bases unmatched: 6. The CDR3 has 18 amino acids.

With regard to this clonotype: Germline is not matched at one junction end, which may reflect a read error. The chain carries TRBV12-3 or TRBV12-4 and TRBJ2-1; TRBD1 aligns across 9 bases. The CDR3 totals 10 residues. The CDR3 DNA is TGTGCCAGCAGTCCCGGGACAGGGACATTC. Translating it yields CASSPGTGTF.

This clonotype was observed a few times. The chain employs TRBV28 and TRBJ2-4, with 8 positions matching TRBD1. From germline, CDR1 is MDHEN and CDR2 SYDVKM. After removal of 3 bases from V and 8 bases from J, the junction contained 9 bases not matched to a gene. This CDR3 is 15 amino acids long. The chain's CDR3 is CASSFLGQGAYIQYF. Written as DNA, the CDR3 is TGTGCCAGCAGTTTCTTGGGGCAGGGGGCATACATTCAGTACTTC.

The sample holds a few counts of this clonotype. The V call is TRBV27, the J call TRBJ2-2; a weak D match, TRBD1 (5 bases). This CDR3 region has 16 residues. V shed 6 bases and J shed 2 bases, with 16 bases lying between them. Germline lookup yields CDR1 MNHEY and CDR2 SMNVEV (reference sequence). The CDR3 coding sequence is TGTGCCAGCAGGAGAAGGGCTCAGGGTAACACCGGGGAGCTGTTTTTT. It translates to CASRRRAQGNTGELFF.

This clonotype was counted a few times. CDR3 region: CASSSIRTGSSLQETQYF. CDR3 sequence (DNA): TGTGCCAGCAGTTCGATACGCACAGGGTCCTCCCTACAAGAGACCCAGTACTTC. The V gene is TRBV27, the J gene TRBJ2-5; possibly TRBD1 for D (6 bases). CDR1 MNHEY and CDR2 SMNVEV come from the germline V gene (reference sequence). The V end lost 4 bases, the J end lost 2 bases, and 23 bases lay between the germline ends. The CDR3 covers 18 residues.

The CDR3 DNA is TGTGCCAGCAGCTTACTGTACCGGGCGGGAGTGGGGGAGCAGTACTTC. Translating gives CASSLLYRAGVGEQYF. The chain joins TRBV7-9 to TRBJ2-7; 7 bases are a match to TRBD2. The CDR3 has 16 amino acids. The germline V gene encodes CDR1 SEHNR and CDR2 FQNEAQ (reference sequence). The J segment lost 7 bases and the V segment lost 2 bases, leaving 14 bases of the junction unmatched. Full variable domain (missing parts from reference TRBV7-9 and TRBJ2-7): DTGVSQNPRHKITKRGQNVTFRCDPISEHNRLYWYRQTLGQGPEFLTYFQNEAQLEKSRLLSDRFSAERPKGSFSTLEIQRTEQGDSAMYLCASSLLYRAGVGEQYFGPGTRLTVT.

In its sample, this clonotype was seen a few times. DNA for the CDR3: TGTGCCAGCAGTTCACTTTGGGGGGCGGAGACCCAGTACTTC. Protein: CASSSLWGAETQYF. The V gene is TRBV7-2, the J gene TRBJ2-5; the D gene could be TRBD1 or TRBD2 (6 bases each). The CDR3 is 14 amino acids. V gave up 6 bases and J gave up 5 bases, with 16 bases separating them. From germline, CDR1 is SGHTA and CDR2 FQGNSA. Filled out from reference TRBV7-2 and TRBJ2-5, the complete variable domain reads GAGVSQSPSNKVTEKGKDVELRCDPISGHTALYWYRQSLGQGLEFLIYFQGNSAPDKSGLPSDRFSAERTGGSVSTLTIQRTQQEDSAVYLCASSSLWGAETQYFGPGTRLLVL.

The V and J genes are TRBV11-3 and TRBJ2-1; D remains unclear. Trimming cost V 3 bases and J 9 bases, with 15 bases left between them. This CDR3 is 14 amino acids long. Germline CDR1 reads SGHNT; CDR2 reads YENEEA. CDR3 sequence: CASSFLTPDVEQFF. CDR3 sequence (DNA): TGTGCCAGCAGCTTCTTGACACCTGACGTTGAGCAGTTCTTC.

J is TRBJ2-3 and V is TRBV7-2; unclear D gene. The CDR3 length is 14 residues. The V gene's germline CDR1 is SGHTA and CDR2 FQGNSA. Trimming removed 4 bases from V and 0 bases from J, with 8 bases in between. The CDR3 is CASSSTVSTDTQYF. The CDR3 coding sequence is TGTGCCAGCAGCTCCACGGTCAGCACAGATACGCAGTATTTT.

The V and J genes are TRBV7-9 and TRBJ2-3, with 9 bases identical to TRBD2. This CDR3 has 16 residues. Per the germline V gene, CDR1 is SEHNR and CDR2 is FQNEAQ (reference sequence). V dropped 1 base and J dropped 4; count of bases not matched to a gene: 6. As DNA, the CDR3 is TGTGCCAGCAGCTTAGGACTAGCGGCAAGCGCAGATACGCAGTATTTT. Its protein product is CASSLGLAASADTQYF.

In this sample, this clonotype turned up many times. The rearrangement links TRBV20-1 to TRBJ2-7; 7 bases line up with TRBD2. CDR1 DFQATT and CDR2 SNEGSKA come from the germline V gene (reference sequence). J lost 0 bases, V lost 3 bases, and 8 bases had no gene match. The CDR3 covers 15 residues. For the CDR3, the DNA is TGCAGTGCTAGCGGACGGGGGGAATCCTCCTACGAGCAGTACGTC. This encodes CSASGRGESSYEQYV.

As to this clonotype: A clone one base away is much larger, so this may be a read error. This chain joins TRBV6-2 or TRBV6-3 and TRBJ2-1; no firm D call. Germline CDR1 is MNHEY and CDR2 is SVGEGT. The CDR3 runs 10 residues. The CDR3: CPSSSNEQFF. The CDR3 region has the DNA TGTCCCAGCAGCAGTAATGAGCAGTTCTTC.

This clonotype has more than one count but fewer than ten. The chain uses TRBV7-2 and TRBJ1-5, with D maybe TRBD1 (5 bases). The CDR3 sequence is 14 residues long. Trimming removed 1 base at V and 7 bases at J, with 11 bases between. Looked up from germline, CDR1 is SGHTA and CDR2 is FQGNSA. The CDR3 DNA reads TGTGCCAGCAGCTTAGTGGGCAGGGCCCAGCCCCAGCATTTT. It yields the protein CASSLVGRAQPQHF.

The V gene is TRBV29-1, the J gene TRBJ2-4; D might be TRBD1 (6 bases). The V end was cut by 7 bases, the J end by 0 bases, with 10 bases between. Germline V gives CDR1 SQVTM, CDR2 ANQGSEA. This CDR3 is 13 amino acids long. Here the CDR3 reads CSAEGVAKNIQYF. CDR3 coding DNA: TGCAGCGCCGAGGGGGTAGCCAAAAACATTCAGTACTTC.

The chain's CDR3 is CASSPRGQGPSNEQFF. The CDR3 nucleotides are TGTGCCAGCAGCCCCCGGGGCCAGGGCCCTTCCAATGAGCAGTTCTTC. V gene TRBV7-3 combines with J gene TRBJ2-1; D assignment may be TRBD1 or TRBD2 (5 bases each). The CDR3 is 16 amino acids. CDR1 SGHTA and CDR2 FQGTGA come from the germline V gene. Between the trimmed V and J ends, which lost 5 bases and 6 bases, there was a span of 20 bases.

This clonotype was observed at least ten times. The V call is TRBV5-1, the J call TRBJ1-5, with a weak D call TRBD1 (5 bases). This CDR3 spans 13 amino acids. Trimming removed 3 bases at V and 4 bases at J, with 8 bases between. In germline, CDR1 is SGHRS, CDR2 YFSETQ. The CDR3 DNA follows: TGCGCCAGCAGCTGGGGACGGAATCAGCCCCAGCATTTT. Translation gives CASSWGRNQPQHF.

The V gene is TRBV5-1, the J gene TRBJ2-7; 9 bases map to TRBD1. The CDR3 runs to 15 residues. CDR1 is SGHRS, CDR2 YFSETQ, per germline. V gave up 0 bases and J gave up 5 bases; unmatched junction bases: 6. CDR3 in amino acids: CASSLAWDRDDEQYV. The CDR3 nucleotides read TGCGCCAGCAGCTTGGCGTGGGACAGGGACGACGAGCAGTACGTC.

A few counts support this clonotype. The chain combines TRBV5-6 with TRBJ2-1; 13 bases are a match to TRBD2. CDR3 length: 16 residues. Trimming cost V 1 base and J 4 bases; bases outside gene matches: 2. Germline V CDR1 and CDR2: SGHDT, YYEEEE. The CDR3 DNA sequence: TGTGCCAGCAGCTTGAAGACTAGCGGGGGGTACAATGAGCAGTTCTTC. Translated, it gives CASSLKTSGGYNEQFF.

For this clonotype: Relative to the germline gene, one junction end is altered; a read error may explain this. J is TRBJ2-3 and V is TRBV6-5; 8 nucleotides line up with TRBD2. Looked up from germline, CDR1 is MNHEY and CDR2 is SVGAGI. CDR3 size: 15 residues. The CDR3 nucleotides read TGTGCCGGCAGTTTTGGACTAGCAAACACAGATACGCAGTATTTT. Its translation: CAGSFGLANTDTQYF.

This clonotype was detected once. The V call is TRBV7-3, the J call TRBJ2-3, with D possibly TRBD2 on 5 matching bases. This CDR3 spans 15 amino acids. The germline CDR1 and CDR2 sequences are SGHTA and FQGTGA. Trimming shortened V by 3 bases and J by 4 bases, and 14 bases separated the two germline ends. The CDR3 is CASSLRPFGADTQYF. CDR3 bases: TGTGCCAGCAGCTTGAGACCTTTCGGGGCAGATACGCAGTATTTT.